The text below deals with one T cell receptor beta chain. Its antigen is not identified. TCRdb's copy holds only in-frame clones and misses some; the assay was immunoSEQ multiplex PCR. The repertoire includes about 73,000 clones, approximately 89% of them detected once, and approximately 8.6% sits in the top ten. These data come from a study of T cell responses to AZD1222 COVID-19 vaccine. Germline CDR1 is SGHVS and CDR2 is FQNEAQ. The length of the CDR3 is 15 residues. Germline trimming cut 1 base from V and 8 bases from J; bases unmatched to any gene: 2. Findings and limits, study-wide: Spike-specific TCR breadth and depth both grew after two AZD1222 doses.

Second-dose groups at about 4 or about 12 weeks were pooled. The sequence was collected from an adult who received the AZD1222 COVID-19 vaccine. This chain joins TRBV7-8 and TRBJ2-1, with 13 bases matching TRBD2. Source: peripheral blood, taken 28 days after the second AZD1222 dose. The CDR3 DNA reads TGTGCCAGCAGCTTAGGGACTAGCGGGAGCCATGAGCAGTTCTTC. Encoded protein: CASSLGTSGSHEQFF.